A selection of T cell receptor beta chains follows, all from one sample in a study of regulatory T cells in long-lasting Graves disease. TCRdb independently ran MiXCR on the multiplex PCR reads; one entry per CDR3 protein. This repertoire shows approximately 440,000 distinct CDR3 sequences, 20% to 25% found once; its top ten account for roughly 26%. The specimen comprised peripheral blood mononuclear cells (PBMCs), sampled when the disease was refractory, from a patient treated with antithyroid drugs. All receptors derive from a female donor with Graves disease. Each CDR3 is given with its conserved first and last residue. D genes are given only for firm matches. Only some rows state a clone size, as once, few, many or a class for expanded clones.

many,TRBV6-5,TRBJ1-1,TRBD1,TGTGCCAGCAGTTACTCGAAGGGACAGTGTCACTTT,CASSYSKGQCHF
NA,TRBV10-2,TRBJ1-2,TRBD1,TGCGCCAGCAGTATGACAGGGTTCCGCGGCTACACCTTC,CASSMTGFRGYTF
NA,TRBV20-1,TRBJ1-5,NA,TGCAGTGCTAGAGAAACACAGGGTCGGAGTAGCAATCAGCCCCAGCATTTT,CSARETQGRSSNQPQHF
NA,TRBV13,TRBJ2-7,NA,TGTGCCAGCAGCTTAGGCCTCGTGGACAGCAGCTCCTACGAGCAGTACTTC,CASSLGLVDSSSYEQYF
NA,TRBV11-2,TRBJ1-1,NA,TGTGCCAGCAGCTTAGTGCGGGGGGGGCTCGACACTGAAGCTTTCTTT,CASSLVRGGLDTEAFF
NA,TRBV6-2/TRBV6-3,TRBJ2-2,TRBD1,TGTGCCAGCAGGCCCGGGACAGGGGTACTCACCGGGGAGCTGTTTTTT,CASRPGTGVLTGELFF
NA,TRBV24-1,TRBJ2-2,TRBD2,TGTGCCACCAGTGAGCCGTCGGGGGGAACCGGGGAGCTGTTTTTT,CATSEPSGGTGELFF
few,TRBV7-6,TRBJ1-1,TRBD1,TGTGCCAGCAGCTTAGAAGGGACAGGGGACCGGGGCACTGAAGCTTTCTTT,CASSLEGTGDRGTEAFF
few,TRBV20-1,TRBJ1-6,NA,TGCAGTACTAGACCGGGCCCAAGCTCCTATAATTCACCCCTCCACTTT,CSTRPGPSSYNSPLHF
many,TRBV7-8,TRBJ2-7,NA,TGTGCCAGCAGCTTAGTTGCTTCGGCTAGCGAGCCCCTCCCCTACGAGCAGTACTTC,CASSLVASASEPLPYEQYF
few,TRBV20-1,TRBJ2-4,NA,TGCAGTGCTCCAGACCTAGCGAGGGCCAAAAACATTCAGTACTTC,CSAPDLARAKNIQYF
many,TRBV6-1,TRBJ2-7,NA,TGTGCCAGCAGTGAAGCGAGGTACATCTACGAGCAGTACTTC,CASSEARYIYEQYF
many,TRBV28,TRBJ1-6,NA,TGTGCCAGCAGTAGACAGCTCAATTCACCCCTCCACTTT,CASSRQLNSPLHF
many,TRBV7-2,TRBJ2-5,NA,TGTGCCAGCAGCTTAGAGAGGGAAGAGACCCAGTACTTC,CASSLEREETQYF
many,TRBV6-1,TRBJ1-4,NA,TGTGCCAGCAGCCAGCCGGGGGCGCGCACTAATGAAAAACTGTTTTTT,CASSQPGARTNEKLFF
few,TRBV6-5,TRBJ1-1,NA,TGTGCCAGCAGTTACCTCCAGGAGCACAGAAAAGCTTTCTTT,CASSYLQEHRKAFF
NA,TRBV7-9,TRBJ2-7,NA,TGTGCCAGCAGCGAACTAGCCAGGGAGCAGTACTTC,CASSELAREQYF
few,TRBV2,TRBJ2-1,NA,TGTGCCAGCAAAGTGGAGGGGGGAGGTGGTGAGCAGTTCTTC,CASKVEGGGGEQFF
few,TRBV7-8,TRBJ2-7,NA,TGTGCCAGCAGCTTGGGACTCAATAGCTACGAGCAGTACTTC,CASSLGLNSYEQYF
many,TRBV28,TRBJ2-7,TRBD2,TGTGCCAGCAGTTTAGGGACTAGCGGGATCTACGAGCAGTACTTC,CASSLGTSGIYEQYF
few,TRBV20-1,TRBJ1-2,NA,TGCAGTGCTAGCAGAAACAGCCGCCCGTACACCTTC,CSASRNSRPYTF
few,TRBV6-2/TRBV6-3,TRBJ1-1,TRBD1,TGTGCCAGCAGTTACTCGGGTTTGAGGACAGGGCGCACTGAAGCTTTCTTT,CASSYSGLRTGRTEAFF
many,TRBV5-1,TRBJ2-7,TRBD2,TGCGCCAGCAGCTTGGCCTCCTTACTAGCGGGAGTTGACGAGCAGTACTTC,CASSLASLLAGVDEQYF
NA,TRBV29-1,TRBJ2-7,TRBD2,TGCAGCGTTAGACTAGCGGGCGAGCAGTACTTC,CSVRLAGEQYF
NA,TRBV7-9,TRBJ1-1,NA,TGTGCCAGCAGAATCCAGGGGCGGGGAAACACTGAAGCTTTCTTT,CASRIQGRGNTEAFF
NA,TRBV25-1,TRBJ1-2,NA,TGTGCCAGCAGTCCGGGACTAAAAGAGGGCTACACCTTC,CASSPGLKEGYTF
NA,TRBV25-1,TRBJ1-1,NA,TGTGCCAGCAGTTGGGGGCCGGATACTGAAGCTTTCTTT,CASSWGPDTEAFF
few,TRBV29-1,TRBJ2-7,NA,TGCAGCGTTGTGGCAGGTTTCTCCTACGAGCAGTACTTC,CSVVAGFSYEQYF
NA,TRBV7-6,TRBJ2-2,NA,TGTGCCAGCAGCTGGGTAGCCACCGGGGAGCTGTTTTTT,CASSWVATGELFF
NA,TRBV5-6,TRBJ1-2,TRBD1,TGTGCCAGCAGCATACCCTGGACAGGAGGGGGCTACACCTTC,CASSIPWTGGGYTF
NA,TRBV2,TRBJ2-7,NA,TGTGCCAGCGGTGAAGAAGGGGTCCCCTCCTACGAGCAGTACTTC,CASGEEGVPSYEQYF
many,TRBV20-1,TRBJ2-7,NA,TGCAGTGCTAGTGGAGTTGGATTAAGGGACATAAGCACCTACGAGCAGTACTTC,CSASGVGLRDISTYEQYF